The T cell receptor beta chain under discussion was sequenced for a study of blood T cell repertoires in COVID-19 (dated by TCRdb to the early 2020s). Background for the entire study: Samples from collaborators originated in the United States, Italy and Spain and spanned both the acute and convalescent phases of COVID-19. The samples were drawn from two sources: the first 160 participants of the ongoing ImmuneRACE study, and over 950 subjects contributed by 6 global collaborators. The prospective study material was composed of cDNA or gDNA derived from T cells, B-cell-depleted T cells, or PBMCs. The repertoires were released in a freely available public database meant as a resource for research on the immune response to SARS-CoV-2. Nearly every sample came with metadata listing a de-identified subject ID, COVID-19 status, age in years and sex. Where HLA class I and class II types were available, the types were taken from metadata supplied by the sample provider, not from assay-based typing. The dataset comprised deeply sampled blood TCRbeta repertoires from subjects exposed to, actively infected with, or recovered from COVID-19.

As to this clone: Its antigen has not been determined. No per-base quality is available; no much larger clone lies one base away.

Whole blood was collected in K2EDTA tubes by collaborating institutions according to the institutions' own protocols. Collaborator samples were shipped for TCRbeta analysis as frozen whole blood, isolated PBMCs, or DNA extracted from either sample type. V and J are truncated by 1 base and 6 bases respectively, leaving an intervening sequence of 12 bases. The germline V gene (reference sequence) specifies LNHDA as CDR1 and SQIVND as CDR2. The CDR3 has 15 amino acids, counting the end cysteine and phenylalanine. The entry retains the CDR3 DNA only, 45 bases that are in frame from base 1. TCRbeta CDR3 regions were amplified from genomic DNA using the immunoSEQ Assay, a bias-controlled multiplex PCR. Regarding the original processing steps: Within the assay, amplification of reference gene primers was used to estimate how many nucleated cells each sample contained. To quantify the absolute abundance of each unique TCRbeta CDR3 rearrangement, sequence reads were collapsed and filtered. For each sample, productive Simpson clonality was calculated as the square root of Simpson's diversity index across productive rearrangements. In its TCRdb copy, this immuneACCESS table keeps in-frame sequences only and misses some clones. Where compared with another copy, unresolved V genes explain less than half of these, and the others have no known cause. V, J and clone size are taken as reported in that table, and D and trimming were inferred from the DNA itself. Present in this sample are some 87,000 clones, about 83% of which were seen just once. The ten largest clones represent approximately 39% of the sample.

The research as a whole found: The quantity of clinical and demographic metadata differed by source and by participant and was supplied without curation.

The chain is encoded by TRBV19 joined to TRBJ2-2, with a weak D call of TRBD2 (6 bases match). The source material was peripheral blood. This TCR came from a man at least 80 years old with active or convalescent COVID-19. The CDR3 here reads CASSIGDSPPGELFF. The nucleotide sequence reads as follows: TGTGCCAGTAGTATAGGGGACTCCCCGCCCGGGGAGCTGTTTTTT.